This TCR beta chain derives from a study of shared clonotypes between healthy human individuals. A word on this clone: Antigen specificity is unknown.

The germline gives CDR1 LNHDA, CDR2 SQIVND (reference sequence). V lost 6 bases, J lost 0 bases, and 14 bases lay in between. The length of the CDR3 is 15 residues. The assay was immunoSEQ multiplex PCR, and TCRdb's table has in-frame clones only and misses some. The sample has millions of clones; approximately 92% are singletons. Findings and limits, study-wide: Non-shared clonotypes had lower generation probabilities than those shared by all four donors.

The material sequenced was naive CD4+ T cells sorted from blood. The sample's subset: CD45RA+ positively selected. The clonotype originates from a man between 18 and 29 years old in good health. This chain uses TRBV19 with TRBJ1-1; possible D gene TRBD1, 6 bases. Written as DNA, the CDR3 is TGTGCCAGTAGCACAGGGTTCAAGGTGAACACTGAAGCTTTCTTT. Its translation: CASSTGFKVNTEAFF.